The 9 T cell receptor beta chains reported below all come from one sample, sequenced in a study of blood T cell repertoires in COVID-19. Only in-frame clones appear in the TCRdb table, and some are missing; sequencing was by immunoSEQ multiplex PCR. The table has under 150,000 clones, about 88% seen once. The sample was peripheral blood. The receptor source for this set is a man aged 50 to 60 with active or convalescent COVID-19.

The V gene is TRBV2, the J gene TRBJ2-7, with D possibly being TRBD1 (5 bases). The CDR3 runs 14 residues. The V end was cut by 6 bases, the J end by 1 base, with 13 bases between. CDR1 and CDR2 from the germline V gene are SNHLY and FYNNEI. The CDR3 is CASRRLAGSYEQYF. CDR3 nucleotides: TGTGCCAGCAGGAGATTAGCAGGGTCCTACGAGCAGTACTTC.

The chain employs TRBV2 and TRBJ1-5, with a tentative D call TRBD1 (6 bases). Germline CDR1 and CDR2: SNHLY and FYNNEI. V lost 4 bases, J lost 2 bases, and 9 bases lay in between. The CDR3 covers 14 residues. The CDR3 protein is CASSVQGGNQPQHF. The CDR3 nucleotides are TGTGCCAGCAGTGTACAGGGCGGCAATCAGCCCCAGCATTTT.

V and J are TRBV3-1 (or the pseudogene TRBV3-2) and TRBJ2-7, with 9 bases matching TRBD2. Germline CDR1 is LGHDT and CDR2 is YNNKEL (reference sequence). This CDR3 has 16 amino acids. J was trimmed by 8 bases and V by 1 base; bases with no gene match: 12. CDR3 bases: TGTGCCAGCAGCCAAGTCCCACTAGCGGGCAAAGGCAAGCAGTACTTC. Translation: CASSQVPLAGKGKQYF.

The chain combines TRBV7-3 with TRBJ1-1; tentative D call: TRBD1 (6 bases). The CDR3 has 17 amino acids. CDR1 SGHTA and CDR2 FQGTGA come from the germline V gene. Trimming left V 4 bases short and J 3 bases short, with 21 bases between. The CDR3 bases are TGTGCCAGCAGCTACATGCCAGGGGAGGGTTCGGACACTGAAGCTTTCTTT. This translates into CASSYMPGEGSDTEAFF.

This sequence joins TRBV28 and TRBJ1-1; 9 positions agree with TRBD1. Germline CDR1 MDHEN, CDR2 SYDVKM. The junction had 4 bases not matched to a gene; V was cut back by 7 bases and J by 7 bases. The CDR3 has 12 amino acids. CDR3 residues: CASTDRGFEAFF. The DNA of the CDR3 is TGTGCCAGCACCGACAGGGGGTTTGAAGCTTTCTTT.

J is TRBJ2-3 and V is TRBV30; maybe TRBD2 (5 bases). Germline values: CDR1 GTSNPN, CDR2 SVGIG (reference sequence). V was clipped by 2 bases and J by 4 bases, with 16 bases between them. The CDR3 runs 15 residues. The CDR3 nucleotides are TGTGCCTGGAGTCACGGGGTTGGAGTCCCAGATACGCAGTATTTT. Protein sequence: CAWSHGVGVPDTQYF.

The gene calls are TRBV10-3 and TRBJ2-3, with 9 positions matching TRBD2. Germline V gives CDR1 ENHRY, CDR2 SYGVKD. Germline trimming cut 2 bases from V and 7 bases from J; bases unmatched to any gene: 7. The CDR3 runs 15 residues. The DNA of the CDR3 is TGTGCCATCAGTGAGGTAGCGGGAGCGTATAATACGCAGTATTTT. It codes for CAISEVAGAYNTQYF.

The chain has TRBV5-1 and TRBJ2-7; 9 bases map to TRBD1. This CDR3 is 14 amino acids long. Germline values: CDR1 SGHRS, CDR2 YFSETQ. V shed 4 bases, J shed 6 bases, and the junction held 8 bases outside the gene matches. DNA for the CDR3: TGCGCCAGCAGCCCGGACAGGGGCCGGGGCGAGCAGTACTTC. Translating it yields CASSPDRGRGEQYF.

The chain employs TRBV3-1 (or the pseudogene TRBV3-2) and TRBJ2-1; weak D call: TRBD2 (6 bases). Germline V CDR1 and CDR2: LGHDT, YNNKEL (reference sequence). This CDR3 comprises 12 residues. Trimming removed 1 base from V and 12 bases from J, with 10 bases in between. The CDR3: CASSQVKEGQFF. In DNA form, the CDR3 reads TGTGCCAGCAGCCAAGTCAAGGAGGGGCAGTTCTTC.